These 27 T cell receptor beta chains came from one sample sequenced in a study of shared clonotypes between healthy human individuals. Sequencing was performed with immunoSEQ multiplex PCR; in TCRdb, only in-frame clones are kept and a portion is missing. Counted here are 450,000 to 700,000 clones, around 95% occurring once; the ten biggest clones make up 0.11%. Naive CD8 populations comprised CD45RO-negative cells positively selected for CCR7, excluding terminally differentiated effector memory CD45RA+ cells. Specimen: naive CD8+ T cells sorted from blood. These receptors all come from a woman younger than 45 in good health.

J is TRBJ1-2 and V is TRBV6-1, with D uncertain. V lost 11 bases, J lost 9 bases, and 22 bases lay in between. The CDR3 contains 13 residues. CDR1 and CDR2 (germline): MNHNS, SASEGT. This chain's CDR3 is CAVTKVGQRRYTF. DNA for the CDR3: TGTGCCGTCACGAAGGTAGGGCAGAGGCGCTACACCTTC.

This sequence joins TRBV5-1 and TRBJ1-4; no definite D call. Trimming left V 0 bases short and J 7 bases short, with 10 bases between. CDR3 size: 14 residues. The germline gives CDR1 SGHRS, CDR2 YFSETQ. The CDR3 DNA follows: TGCGCCAGCAGCTTGGGCGGGCAAGGTGAAAAACTGTTTTTT. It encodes CASSLGGQGEKLFF.

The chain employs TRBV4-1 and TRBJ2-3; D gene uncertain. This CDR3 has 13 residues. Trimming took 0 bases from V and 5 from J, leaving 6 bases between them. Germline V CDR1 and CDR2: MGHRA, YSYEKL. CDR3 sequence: CASSQDGEDTQYF. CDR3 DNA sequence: TGCGCCAGCAGCCAAGATGGAGAAGATACGCAGTATTTT.

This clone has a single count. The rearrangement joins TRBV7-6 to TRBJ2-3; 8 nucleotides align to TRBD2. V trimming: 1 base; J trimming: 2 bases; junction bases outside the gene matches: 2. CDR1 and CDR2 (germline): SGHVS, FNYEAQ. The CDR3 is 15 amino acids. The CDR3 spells CASSLVLADTDTQYF. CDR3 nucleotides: TGTGCCAGCAGCTTAGTACTAGCGGACACAGATACGCAGTATTTT.

The DNA of the CDR3 is TGTGCCAGCAGTTCGACAGGGGGCAGCTATGGCTACACCTTC. Translation gives CASSSTGGSYGYTF. This sequence joins TRBV2 and TRBJ1-2; TRBD1 aligns across 10 bases. V trimming: 5 bases; J trimming: 4 bases; junction bases outside the gene matches: 4. The CDR3 is 14 amino acids. The germline V gene has CDR1 SNHLY and CDR2 FYNNEI.

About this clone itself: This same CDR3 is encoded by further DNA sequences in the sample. The CDR3 sequence: CASSYSGSYEQYF. The CDR3 DNA follows: TGTGCCAGCAGTTACTCAGGATCCTACGAGCAGTACTTC. The chain has TRBV6-6 and TRBJ2-7; the D is unclear. Trimming took off 0 bases at V and 1 base at J, with 4 bases between the two ends. The CDR3 has 13 amino acids. The germline V gene encodes CDR1 MNHNY and CDR2 SVGAGI (reference sequence).

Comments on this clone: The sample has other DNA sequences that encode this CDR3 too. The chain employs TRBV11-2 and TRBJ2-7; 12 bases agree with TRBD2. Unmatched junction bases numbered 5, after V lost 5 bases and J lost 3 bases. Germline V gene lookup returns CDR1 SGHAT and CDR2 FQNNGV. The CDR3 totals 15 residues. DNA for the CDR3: TGTGCCAGCAGCCTTGGACTAGCGGGGTACTACGAGCAGTACTTC. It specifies CASSLGLAGYYEQYF.

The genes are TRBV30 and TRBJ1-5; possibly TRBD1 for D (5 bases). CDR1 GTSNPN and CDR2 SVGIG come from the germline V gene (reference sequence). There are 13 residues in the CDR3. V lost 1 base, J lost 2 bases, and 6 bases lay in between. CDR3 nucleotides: TGTGCCTGGAGTGGAGGGGGCAATCAGCCCCAGCATTTT. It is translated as CAWSGGGNQPQHF.

The CDR3 loop reads CATSRTGVVLHEQFF. The CDR3 bases are TGTGCCACCAGCAGAACGGGGGTAGTGTTGCACGAGCAGTTCTTC. This sequence joins TRBV15 and TRBJ2-1, with D tentatively TRBD2 (6 bases). The CDR3 extends over 15 amino acids. Germline V CDR1 and CDR2: LNHNV, YYDKDF (reference sequence). Between the trimmed V and J ends, which lost 2 bases and 10 bases, there was a span of 18 bases.

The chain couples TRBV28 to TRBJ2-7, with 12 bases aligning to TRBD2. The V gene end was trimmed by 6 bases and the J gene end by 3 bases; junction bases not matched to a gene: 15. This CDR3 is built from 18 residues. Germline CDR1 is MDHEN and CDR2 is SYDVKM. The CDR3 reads CASRLQKTSGSKCYEQYF. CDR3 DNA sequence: TGTGCCAGCAGGCTACAGAAGACTAGCGGGAGTAAGTGCTACGAGCAGTACTTC.

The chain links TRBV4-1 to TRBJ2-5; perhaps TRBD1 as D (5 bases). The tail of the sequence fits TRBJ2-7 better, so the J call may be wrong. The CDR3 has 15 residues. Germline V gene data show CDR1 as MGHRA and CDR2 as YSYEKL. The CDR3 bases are TGCGCCAGCAGCCAAGCGAATAGACAGACCTACGAGCAGTACTTC. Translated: CASSQANRQTYEQYF.

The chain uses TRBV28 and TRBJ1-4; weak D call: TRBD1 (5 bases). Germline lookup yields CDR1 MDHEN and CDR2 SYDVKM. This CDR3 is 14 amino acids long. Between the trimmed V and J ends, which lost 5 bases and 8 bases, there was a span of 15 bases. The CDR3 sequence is CASSPTVGDEKLFF. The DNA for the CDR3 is TGTGCCAGCAGTCCGACAGTTGGGGACGAAAAACTGTTTTTT.

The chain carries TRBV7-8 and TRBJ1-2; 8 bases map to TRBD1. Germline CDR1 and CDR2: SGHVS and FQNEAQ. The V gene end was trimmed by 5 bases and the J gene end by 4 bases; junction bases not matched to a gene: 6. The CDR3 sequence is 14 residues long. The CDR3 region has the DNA TGTGCCAGCAGCGCCGGACAGGGAGGCTATGGCTACACCTTC. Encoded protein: CASSAGQGGYGYTF. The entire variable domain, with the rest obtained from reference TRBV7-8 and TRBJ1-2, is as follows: GAGVSQSPRYKVAKRGQDVALRCDPISGHVSLFWYQQALGQGPEFLTYFQNEAQLDKSGLPSDRFFAERPEGSVSTLKIQRTQQEDSAVYLCASSAGQGGYGYTFGSGTRLTVV.

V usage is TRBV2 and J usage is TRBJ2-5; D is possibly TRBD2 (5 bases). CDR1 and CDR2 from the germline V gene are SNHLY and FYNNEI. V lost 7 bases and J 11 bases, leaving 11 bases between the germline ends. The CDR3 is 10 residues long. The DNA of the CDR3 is TGTGCCAGCACCATGGGAGAGCAGTACTTC. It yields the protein CASTMGEQYF.

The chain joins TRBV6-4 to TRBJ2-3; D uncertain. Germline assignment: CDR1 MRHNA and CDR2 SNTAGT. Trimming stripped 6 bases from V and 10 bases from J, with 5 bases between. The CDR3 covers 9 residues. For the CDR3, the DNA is TGTGCCAGCAGAGGTTCGCAGTATTTT. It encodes CASRGSQYF.

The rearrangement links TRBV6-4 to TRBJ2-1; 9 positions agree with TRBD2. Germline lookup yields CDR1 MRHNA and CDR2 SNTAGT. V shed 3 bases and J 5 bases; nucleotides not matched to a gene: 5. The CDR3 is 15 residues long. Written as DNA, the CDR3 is TGTGCCAGCAGTGAACTGGGGACTAGCCACAATGAGCAGTTCTTC. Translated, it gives CASSELGTSHNEQFF.

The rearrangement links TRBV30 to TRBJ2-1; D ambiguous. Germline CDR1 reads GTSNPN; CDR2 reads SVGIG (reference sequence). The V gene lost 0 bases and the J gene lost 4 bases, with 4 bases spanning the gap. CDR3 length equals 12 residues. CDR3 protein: CAWSVGYNEQFF. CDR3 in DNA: TGTGCCTGGAGTGTAGGGTACAATGAGCAGTTCTTC.

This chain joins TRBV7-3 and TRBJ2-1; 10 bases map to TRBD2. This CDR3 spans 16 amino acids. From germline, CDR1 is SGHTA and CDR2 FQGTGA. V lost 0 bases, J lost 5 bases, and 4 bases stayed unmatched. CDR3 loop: CASSLTTSGINNEQFF. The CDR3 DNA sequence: TGTGCCAGCAGCTTAACAACTAGCGGGATTAACAATGAGCAGTTCTTC.

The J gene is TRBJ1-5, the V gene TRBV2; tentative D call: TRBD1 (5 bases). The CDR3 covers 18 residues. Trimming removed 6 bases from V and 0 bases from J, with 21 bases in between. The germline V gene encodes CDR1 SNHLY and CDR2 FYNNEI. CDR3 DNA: TGTGCCAGCAGGGCAGGGTTGGGAGTAGCTTATAGCAATCAGCCCCAGCATTTT. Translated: CASRAGLGVAYSNQPQHF.

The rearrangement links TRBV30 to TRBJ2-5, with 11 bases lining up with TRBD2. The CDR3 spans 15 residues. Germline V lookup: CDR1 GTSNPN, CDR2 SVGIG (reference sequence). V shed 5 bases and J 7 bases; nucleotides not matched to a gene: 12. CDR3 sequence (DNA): TGTGCCTGGGAATTAGCGGGAGGGCCCGCCGGGACCCAGTACTTC. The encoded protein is CAWELAGGPAGTQYF.

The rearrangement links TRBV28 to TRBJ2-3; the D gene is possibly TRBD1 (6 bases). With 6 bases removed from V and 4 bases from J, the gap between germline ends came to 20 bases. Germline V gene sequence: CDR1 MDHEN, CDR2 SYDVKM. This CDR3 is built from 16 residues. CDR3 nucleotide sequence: TGTGCCAGCAGACCCTCCCTTGGGGGCCGGGCAGATACGCAGTATTTT. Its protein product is CASRPSLGGRADTQYF.

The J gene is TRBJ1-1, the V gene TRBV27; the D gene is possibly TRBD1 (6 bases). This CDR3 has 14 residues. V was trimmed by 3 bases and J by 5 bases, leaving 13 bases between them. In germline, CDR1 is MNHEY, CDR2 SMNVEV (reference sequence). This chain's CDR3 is CASSFSGALTEAFF. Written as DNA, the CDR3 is TGTGCCAGCAGTTTTTCGGGGGCGCTTACTGAAGCTTTCTTT.

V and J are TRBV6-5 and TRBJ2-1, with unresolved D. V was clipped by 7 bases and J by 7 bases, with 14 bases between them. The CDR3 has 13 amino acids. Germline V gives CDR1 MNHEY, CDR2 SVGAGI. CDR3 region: CASKYGLGNEQFF. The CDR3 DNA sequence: TGTGCCAGCAAGTACGGGCTCGGGAATGAGCAGTTCTTC.

The CDR3 DNA follows: TGTGCCTGGGGACAGATAGAAGCTTTCTTT. It specifies CAWGQIEAFF. The chain couples TRBV30 to TRBJ1-1, with D perhaps TRBD1 (6 bases). Trimming took 5 bases from V and 8 from J, leaving 9 bases between them. The length of the CDR3 is 10 residues. Germline CDR1 GTSNPN, CDR2 SVGIG (reference sequence).

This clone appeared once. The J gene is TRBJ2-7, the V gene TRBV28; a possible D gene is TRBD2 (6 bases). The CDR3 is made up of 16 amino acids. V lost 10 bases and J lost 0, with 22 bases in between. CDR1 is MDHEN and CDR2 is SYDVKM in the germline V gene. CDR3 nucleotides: TGTGCCACTTCCGGGACTTCCGAGTTCTTCTCCTACGAGCAGTACTTC. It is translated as CATSGTSEFFSYEQYF.

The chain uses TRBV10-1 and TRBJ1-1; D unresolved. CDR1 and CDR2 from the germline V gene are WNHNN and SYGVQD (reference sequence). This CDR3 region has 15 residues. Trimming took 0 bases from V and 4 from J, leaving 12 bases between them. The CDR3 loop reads CASSESIGRITEAFF. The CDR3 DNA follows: TGCGCCAGCAGTGAGTCGATAGGGCGTATCACTGAAGCTTTCTTT.

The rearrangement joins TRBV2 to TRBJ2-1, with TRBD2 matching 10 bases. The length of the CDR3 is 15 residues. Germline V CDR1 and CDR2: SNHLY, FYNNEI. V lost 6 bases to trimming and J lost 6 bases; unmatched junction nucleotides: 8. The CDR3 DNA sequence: TGTGCCAGCAGATTAAGCGGGAGGGCTCTCAATGAGCAGTTCTTC. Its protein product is CASRLSGRALNEQFF. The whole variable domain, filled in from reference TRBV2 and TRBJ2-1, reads EPEVTQTPSHQVTQMGQEVILRCVPISNHLYFYWYRQILGQKVEFLVSFYNNEISEKSEIFDDQFSVERPDGSNFTLKIRSTKLEDSAMYFCASRLSGRALNEQFFGPGTRLTVL.